This section outlines one T cell receptor beta chain sequence together with its context. This entry belongs to a study of cytomegalovirus exposure and HLA in healthy donors. With 60 Vbeta and 13 Jbeta primers, the PCR was carried out. Some clones are missing from TCRdb's copy, which holds only in-frame ones; the method was immunoSEQ multiplex PCR. The sample has about 34,000 clones, 60% to 70% seen once. This CDR3 contains 14 residues. The ends were cut back, 1 base at V and 4 bases at J, with 8 bases in the middle. Per germline, CDR1 SGDLS and CDR2 YYNGEE. The rearrangement joins TRBV9 to TRBJ2-2; no firm D call. Sequenced material: PBMCs. The source is a man aged 40-49 years in good health and CMV-seropositive. The CDR3 sequence: CASSVSLRTGELFF. The CDR3 bases are TGTGCCAGCAGCGTAAGCCTCCGCACCGGGGAGCTGTTTTTT.